This is a list of T cell receptor beta chains from one sample in a study of blood T cell repertoires in COVID-19. Measured with immunoSEQ multiplex PCR; TCRdb has only the in-frame clones, and not every one. Of some 110,000 clones detected, 65% to 85% appear once; the ten largest clones hold roughly 0.89%. The source material was peripheral blood. Source of these receptors: a woman in her 70s with acute or convalescent COVID-19. The CDR3 runs from the conserved cysteine through the conserved F or W. D genes are given only for firm matches. Size values are once, few and many counts, or a class for expanded clones, and some rows have none.

J,V,size,D,DNA,CDR3
TRBJ2-1,TRBV13,NA,TRBD2,TGTGCCAGCAGCTTGGGAGCGGGGGGAGATGAGCAGTTCTTC,CASSLGAGGDEQFF
TRBJ1-3,TRBV19,NA,NA,TGTGCCAGTATTCCCGTTGGTGAGGCCTCTGGAAACACCATATATTTT,CASIPVGEASGNTIYF
TRBJ2-2,TRBV15,few,TRBD2,TGTGCCACCAGCAGAGGACTAGCGGGGGGGCCTGGCACCGGGGAGCTGTTTTTT,CATSRGLAGGPGTGELFF
TRBJ1-2,TRBV19,NA,NA,TGTGCCAGTAGTATAAGTGGGGCCTATGGCTACACCTTC,CASSISGAYGYTF
TRBJ1-4,TRBV14,NA,TRBD1,TGTGCCAGCAGCCAGGAACGACAGGGGGCGCCCGGTGGGGAAAAACTGTTTTTT,CASSQERQGAPGGEKLFF
TRBJ2-7,TRBV18,NA,TRBD1,TGTGCCAGCTCCGGGCAGGGACAGGAATCCTACGAGCAGTACTTC,CASSGQGQESYEQYF
TRBJ1-1,TRBV19,NA,TRBD1,TGTGCCAGTAGTATGAGGCAGCCCGGGACAGGGGGCGGAGGATGGACTGAAGCTTTCTTT,CASSMRQPGTGGGGWTEAFF
TRBJ1-4,TRBV6-6,NA,TRBD1,TGTGCCAGCAGTTCCAGTGCCGGGACAGGAGGTGAAAAACTGTTTTTT,CASSSSAGTGGEKLFF
TRBJ1-4,TRBV2,NA,TRBD1,TGTGCCAGCAGTAGACAGGGGAATGGCGAAAAACTGTTTTTT,CASSRQGNGEKLFF
TRBJ2-7,TRBV2,NA,TRBD1,TGTGCCAGTAACCCCAGGGGGCGCGAGCAGTACTTC,CASNPRGREQYF
TRBJ2-1,TRBV3-1/TRBV3-2,NA,NA,TGTGCCAGCAGCCAAGGGGGGTCAGGAGGGTACAATGAGCAGTTCTTC,CASSQGGSGGYNEQFF
TRBJ1-6,TRBV19,NA,TRBD1,TGTGCCAGTAGGGACAGGGGTGGCTCACCCCTCCACTTT,CASRDRGGSPLHF
TRBJ2-5,TRBV5-4,NA,NA,TGTGCCAGCAGCATTCAGGGGGGATCGGGGGAGACCCAGTACTTC,CASSIQGGSGETQYF
TRBJ1-6,TRBV5-5,NA,TRBD1,TGTGCCAGCAGCTCCCCCTCTAAGGGGGCAAGACGTTCACCCCTCCACTTT,CASSSPSKGARRSPLHF
TRBJ2-1,TRBV11-3,NA,TRBD2,TGTGCCAGCAGCCCCCGGACTAGCGGGGGGGAGCAGTTCTTC,CASSPRTSGGEQFF
TRBJ2-6,TRBV6-5,NA,NA,TGTGCCAGCAGTTACCGCGGAAGCTCTGGGGCCAACGTCCTGACTTTC,CASSYRGSSGANVLTF
TRBJ2-2,TRBV25-1,NA,NA,TGTGCCAGCAGTGAATTTCGGGTCACTAACACCGGGGAGCTGTTTTTT,CASSEFRVTNTGELFF
TRBJ2-4,TRBV5-1,once,NA,TGCGCCAGCAGCTTGGGGGACTCTGCCAAAAACATTCAGTACTTC,CASSLGDSAKNIQYF
TRBJ2-5,TRBV28,once,NA,TGTGCCAGCAGAATCAGGGCGAAAGAGACCCAGTACTTC,CASRIRAKETQYF
TRBJ2-1,TRBV27,NA,TRBD2,TGTGCCAGCAGTTCCCTGAGCGGGAGCTCCTACAATGAGCAGTTCTTC,CASSSLSGSSYNEQFF
TRBJ2-7,TRBV7-6,NA,NA,TGTGCCAGCAGCTTAGACACAGGGTTTAAGGGCCAGGACACCTACGAGCAGTACTTC,CASSLDTGFKGQDTYEQYF
TRBJ2-3,TRBV19,NA,TRBD2,TGTGCCAGTACCGATCCGACTAGCGGGGGCACAGATACGCAGTATTTT,CASTDPTSGGTDTQYF
TRBJ1-3,TRBV27,NA,NA,TGTGCCAGCAGTTTATCTACCGCGGTCGGAAACACCATATATTTT,CASSLSTAVGNTIYF
TRBJ1-5,TRBV4-1,once,TRBD1,TGCGCCAGCCCCAGGAGACAGGGAACGTATAGCAATCAGCCCCAGCATTTT,CASPRRQGTYSNQPQHF
TRBJ2-3,TRBV10-3,NA,TRBD1,TGTGCCGCGAACGACAGGGCTAGCACAGATACGCAGTATTTT,CAANDRASTDTQYF
TRBJ1-6,TRBV11-2,NA,TRBD1,TGTGCCAGCAGTACACAGGGGGGAGATTCACCCCTCCACTTT,CASSTQGGDSPLHF
TRBJ2-3,TRBV5-4,once,NA,TGTGCCAGCAGCCCCCGGAGGGGAGCTAGCACAGATACGCAGTATTTT,CASSPRRGASTDTQYF